This is a list of T cell receptor beta chains from one sample in a study of cytomegalovirus exposure and HLA in healthy donors. Generated by immunoSEQ multiplex PCR, the TCRdb table keeps only in-frame clones and is missing some. The sample gives approximately 180,000 clones, about 87% of which show up once; roughly 1.4% is in the top ten. What was sequenced was PBMCs. These receptors were collected from a woman in her twenties or thirties in good health and CMV-seronegative. Each CDR3 is given with its conserved first and last residue. The D gene is left open where the match is weak. Clone size is stated in some rows and not others, as once, few, many or a class when expanded.

>NA|few|TRBV19|TRBJ1-2
CASSIGAGWAYGYTF
TGTGCCAGTAGTATTGGGGCAGGGTGGGCCTATGGCTACACCTTC
>NA|NA|TRBV15|TRBJ1-3
CATSTGTLSGNTIYF
TGTGCCACCAGCACAGGAACGCTTTCTGGAAACACCATATATTTT
>NA|NA|TRBV4-2|TRBJ1-1
CASSQRLNRAQNTEAFF
TGTGCCAGCAGCCAGAGACTAAACAGGGCTCAGAACACTGAAGCTTTCTTT
>NA|NA|TRBV9|TRBJ2-3
CASRGAGTDTQYF
TGTGCCAGCAGGGGAGCGGGCACAGATACGCAGTATTTT
>NA|NA|TRBV30|TRBJ2-7
CAWSEDSSAYEQYF
TGTGCCTGGAGTGAGGACAGTTCGGCCTACGAGCAGTACTTC
>NA|NA|TRBV2|TRBJ1-3
CASTPDSSSGNTIYF
TGTGCCAGCACCCCGGACAGCTCCTCTGGAAACACCATATATTTT
>TRBD1|few|TRBV27|TRBJ1-6
CASSLSRQGGSPLHF
TGTGCCAGCAGTTTATCGAGACAGGGGGGTTCACCCCTCCACTTT
>TRBD1|once|TRBV2|TRBJ1-2
CASRNRGDNYGYTF
TGTGCCAGCAGGAACAGGGGAGATAACTATGGCTACACCTTC
>NA|NA|TRBV7-8|TRBJ2-7
CASSLGQGAYEQYF
TGTGCCAGCAGCTTAGGTCAAGGGGCATACGAGCAGTACTTC
>TRBD1|NA|TRBV9|TRBJ2-3
CASSVGTGPDTQYF
TGTGCCAGCAGCGTAGGGACAGGGCCAGATACGCAGTATTTT
>TRBD1|NA|TRBV5-1|TRBJ1-5
CASSFSTGGNQPQHF
TGCGCCAGCAGCTTTTCGACAGGGGGCAATCAGCCCCAGCATTTT
>TRBD2|NA|TRBV2|TRBJ2-1
CASLRGGNNEQFF
TGTGCCAGCTTGCGGGGGGGAAACAATGAGCAGTTCTTC
>TRBD1|NA|TRBV4-1|TRBJ2-2
CASSLPGQDTGELFF
TGCGCCAGCAGCTTACCGGGACAGGACACCGGGGAGCTGTTTTTT
>NA|NA|TRBV7-2|TRBJ2-3
CASSLKIEAGSTDTQYF
TGTGCCAGCAGCTTAAAGATTGAGGCGGGGAGCACAGATACGCAGTATTTT
>NA|NA|TRBV11-3|TRBJ2-2
CASSLYINTGELFF
TGTGCCAGCAGCTTATACATCAACACCGGGGAGCTGTTTTTT
>TRBD1|NA|TRBV7-6|TRBJ2-4
CASSLGQGVAKNIQYF
TGTGCCAGCAGCCTAGGACAGGGAGTAGCCAAAAACATTCAGTACTTC
>NA|NA|TRBV7-9|TRBJ2-1
CASSLEGGPNEQFF
TGTGCCAGCAGCTTGGAGGGGGGGCCCAATGAGCAGTTCTTC
>TRBD1|NA|TRBV6-5|TRBJ1-5
CASSPGTGSNQPQHF
TGTGCCAGCAGCCCCGGGACAGGGAGCAATCAGCCCCAGCATTTT
>NA|NA|TRBV19|TRBJ1-1
CASSIIPTEAFF
TGTGCCAGTAGTATTATTCCCACTGAAGCTTTCTTT
>TRBD2|NA|TRBV5-1|TRBJ2-7
CASSRGTSGYEQYF
TGCGCCAGCAGCCGCGGGACTAGCGGCTACGAGCAGTACTTC
>TRBD1|NA|TRBV2|TRBJ1-2
CASSSGQGYGYTF
TGTGCCAGCAGTTCTGGACAGGGCTATGGCTACACCTTC
>NA|NA|TRBV19|TRBJ1-1
CASKPSPVTEAFF
TGTGCCAGTAAGCCTTCGCCGGTCACTGAAGCTTTCTTT
>TRBD2|NA|TRBV27|TRBJ2-3
CASGAGRIDTQYF
TGTGCCAGCGGAGCGGGGAGGATAGATACGCAGTATTTT
>NA|once|TRBV29-1|TRBJ2-5
CSVRGQSETQYF
TGCAGCGTCCGAGGACAGTCAGAGACCCAGTACTTC
>NA|NA|TRBV10-1|TRBJ2-2
CASSVLGQGNTGELFF
TGCGCCAGCAGTGTGTTGGGTCAGGGGAACACCGGGGAGCTGTTTTTT
>NA|NA|TRBV4-1|TRBJ2-7
CASSQTTGMSYEQYF
TGCGCCAGCAGCCAGACCACCGGGATGTCATACGAGCAGTACTTC
>NA|few|TRBV6-1|TRBJ1-2
CASRTTGDGYTF
TGTGCCAGCAGGACCACGGGAGATGGCTACACCTTC
>TRBD1|NA|TRBV27|TRBJ1-2
CASSLNRGASNYGYTF
TGTGCCAGCAGTTTAAACAGGGGGGCCAGTAACTATGGCTACACCTTC
>NA|once|TRBV6-5|TRBJ1-3
CASRPDRLGNTIYF
TGTGCCAGTCGCCCCGACAGACTTGGAAACACCATATATTTT
>NA|NA|TRBV6-1|TRBJ1-1
CASSTRTDKFEAFF
TGTGCCAGCAGTACCAGGACAGACAAGTTTGAAGCTTTCTTT
>NA|NA|TRBV25-1|TRBJ1-6
CASRADSTYNSPLHF
TGTGCCAGCAGGGCTGACAGCACCTATAATTCACCCCTCCACTTT
>NA|NA|TRBV5-4|TRBJ1-6
CASSLLGGISPLHF
TGTGCCAGCAGCTTGCTGGGGGGAATTTCACCCCTCCACTTT
>NA|NA|TRBV28|TRBJ2-2
CAGGSAGMPGELFF
TGTGCCGGGGGGTCGGCAGGGATGCCCGGGGAGCTGTTTTTT
>NA|NA|TRBV2|TRBJ1-3
CASNPSESGNTIYF
TGTGCCAGCAATCCATCGGAGTCTGGAAACACCATATATTTT
>TRBD2|NA|TRBV10-3|TRBJ2-3
CAISTVAGSADTQYF
TGTGCCATCAGTACGGTAGCGGGGAGTGCAGATACGCAGTATTTT
>NA|NA|TRBV6-1|TRBJ1-1
CASSEGPGGSNTEAFF
TGTGCCAGCAGTGAGGGTCCAGGTGGCTCGAACACTGAAGCTTTCTTT
>NA|NA|TRBV7-8|TRBJ1-3
CASSDNTGNTIYF
TGTGCCAGCAGCGATAACACCGGGAACACCATATATTTT
>TRBD1|NA|TRBV5-4|TRBJ1-6
CASSSTGQGAQSPLHF
TGTGCCAGCAGCTCCACCGGACAGGGGGCGCAATCACCCCTCCACTTT
>NA|NA|TRBV7-8|TRBJ1-3
CASSLDGGLSGNTIYF
TGTGCCAGCAGCTTAGATGGAGGCCTCTCTGGAAACACCATATATTTT
>TRBD1|NA|TRBV4-3|TRBJ2-2
CASSHNRGQAGELFF
TGCGCCAGCAGCCACAACAGGGGGCAGGCCGGGGAGCTGTTTTTT
>NA|NA|TRBV27|TRBJ1-1
CASSLLGAGEAFF
TGTGCCAGCAGTTTATTGGGGGCAGGTGAAGCTTTCTTT
>NA|NA|TRBV9|TRBJ1-5
CASSVGEGRPQHF
TGTGCCAGCAGCGTAGGCGAAGGGAGGCCCCAGCATTTT
>TRBD1|NA|TRBV5-1|TRBJ2-1
CASSPDRGREQFF
TGCGCCAGCAGCCCCGACAGGGGGCGGGAACAGTTCTTC
>TRBD2|NA|TRBV9|TRBJ2-3
CASSVAASGKADTQYF
TGTGCCAGCAGCGTAGCGGCTAGCGGGAAGGCAGATACGCAGTATTTT
>NA|NA|TRBV25-1|TRBJ2-3
CASSEYVGVDTQYF
TGTGCCAGCAGTGAATATGTAGGAGTCGATACGCAGTATTTT
>TRBD1|NA|TRBV7-2|TRBJ2-7
CASSLGVGTGIKRSYEQYF
TGTGCCAGCAGCTTAGGAGTCGGGACAGGGATTAAGAGGTCCTACGAGCAGTACTTC
>TRBD2|NA|TRBV5-1|TRBJ2-5
CASSSGVGGGGETQYF
TGCGCCAGCAGTTCCGGTGTCGGGGGGGGCGGCGAGACCCAGTACTTC
>TRBD1|NA|TRBV5-4|TRBJ1-2
CASSTYPGQSNYGYTF
TGTGCCAGCAGCACATATCCGGGACAGAGTAACTATGGCTACACCTTC
>TRBD2|once|TRBV9|TRBJ2-2
CASSPPSGGRGELFF
TGTGCCAGCAGCCCCCCTAGCGGGGGTAGAGGGGAGCTGTTTTTT
>TRBD1|NA|TRBV12-5|TRBJ1-4
CASGLQGDIASTNEKLFF
TGTGCTAGTGGTCTCCAGGGGGACATCGCCTCAACTAATGAAAAACTGTTTTTT
>NA|NA|TRBV5-1|TRBJ2-3
CASSPDFTSTDTQYF
TGCGCCAGCAGCCCGGACTTCACCAGCACAGATACGCAGTATTTT
>NA|NA|TRBV5-1|TRBJ2-5
CASSLGPGEGETQYF
TGCGCCAGCAGCTTGGGTCCGGGGGAAGGGGAGACCCAGTACTTC
>NA|NA|TRBV7-2|TRBJ2-7
CASSLDQGYEQYF
TGTGCCAGCAGCTTAGACCAGGGATACGAGCAGTACTTC
>NA|NA|TRBV7-8|TRBJ1-5
CASSSSRGESNQPQHF
TGTGCCAGCAGCTCCTCCAGGGGTGAGAGCAATCAGCCCCAGCATTTT
>NA|NA|TRBV5-4|TRBJ2-6
CASSFGEISSGANVLTF
TGTGCCAGCAGCTTCGGGGAGATAAGCTCTGGGGCCAACGTCCTGACTTTC
>NA|NA|TRBV7-6|TRBJ1-1
CASSLTGSEAFF
TGTGCCAGCAGCTTAACGGGGAGTGAAGCTTTCTTT
>TRBD1|NA|TRBV4-2|TRBJ2-4
CASSWLGQAKNIQYF
TGTGCCAGCAGCTGGTTGGGACAGGCCAAAAACATTCAGTACTTC
>NA|NA|TRBV5-4|TRBJ1-4
CASSSGGQVGPGKLFF
TGTGCCAGCAGCTCGGGTGGACAAGTTGGGCCAGGAAAACTGTTTTTT
>TRBD2|NA|TRBV2|TRBJ2-6
CASSGFGGSSGANVLTF
TGTGCCAGCAGCGGGTTCGGGGGGTCCTCTGGGGCCAACGTCCTGACTTTC
>TRBD1|once|TRBV30|TRBJ1-3
CAYGQGRNTIYF
TGTGCCTATGGACAGGGAAGAAACACCATATATTTT